Sequencing of this T cell receptor (beta chain) was carried out in a study of identical twins. Points from the study as a whole: Out-of-frame TCR alpha sharing in monozygotic twins exceeded recombination model predictions.

Germline values: CDR1 SNHLY, CDR2 FYNNEI. The CDR3 covers 15 residues. V dropped 10 bases and J dropped 1 base, with 17 bases sitting between them. TCRdb independently ran MiXCR on the 5' RACE reads; one entry per CDR3 protein. Seen here are some 210,000 distinct CDR3 sequences, 15% to 20% observed once, and the top ten hold 40%. Details on this clonotype: What it binds is not known.

Separately, the same data were catalogued under a study of T cells expressing NK-cell markers. That paper states: A few donors likewise had their CD3+CD56-NKG2C+ fraction led by these clonotypes.

Sequenced: CD8+ T cells sorted from blood. The TCR originated in a woman aged 18-30 years in good health. The chain carries TRBV2 and TRBJ2-1; D is perhaps TRBD1 or TRBD2 (6 bases each). The CDR3 DNA sequence: TGTGCCACTCAGACAGGAGGGGTATCCTACAATGAGCAGTTCTTC. This encodes CATQTGGVSYNEQFF.